The subject of this entry is one TCR beta chain. Its antigen is as yet unknown. The data derive from a study of cytomegalovirus exposure and HLA in healthy donors. Whole-study context: From HLA-typed donors, an early data release held approximately 85 million unique TCRs. Genotyping showed around four fifths of roughly 400 donors falling in the Caucasian-associated ancestry cluster.

Study observations and caveats: Productive status was seen about 87% or about 30% of the time for most TCR beta V segments in an earlier analysis. Common viral pathogens seemed to be connected with several of the most significant clusters, according to a later analysis.

Amplification used 60 Vbeta primers and 13 Jbeta primers. Using immunoSEQ multiplex PCR, the repertoire was profiled, and TCRdb retains in-frame clones only, with some absent. Here the sample spans around 190,000 clones, around 85% being singletons. CDR3 length equals 16 residues. V was clipped by 2 bases and J by 0 bases, with 11 bases between them. Germline CDR1 is MNHEY and CDR2 is SMNVEV (reference sequence). The sequencing sample was made of PBMCs. This chain joins TRBV27 and TRBJ1-5; unclear D gene. The origin of this receptor is a woman aged 45-60 years in good health and CMV-seronegative. Written as DNA, the CDR3 is TGTGCCAGCAGTTTACGACACGCATATAGCAATCAGCCCCAGCATTTT. It specifies CASSLRHAYSNQPQHF.